This T cell receptor (beta chain) came from a study of shared clonotypes between healthy human individuals. Study background: A donor's plate count was three for CD4 naive and three for CD4 memory; CD8 naive had two and CD8 memory one.

General study findings and limits: Rarefaction showed that sequencing of sorted subsets was incomplete (despite large depth). The naive CD4 repertoires of several donors were compared, and approximately 5% of clonotypes were shared.

Study processing details: Junction-only sequences without quality scores came from ImmunoSEQ, so filtering differed. Some clones are missing from TCRdb's copy, which holds only in-frame ones; the method was immunoSEQ multiplex PCR. Clone size and the V and J calls come from that table; the DNA yielded D and trimming. Of 2,500,000 or so clones in the sample, more than 85% were seen once. On this clone itself: What it binds is not known.

The CDR3 runs 15 residues. Germline values: CDR1 MNHNS, CDR2 SASEGT. V was pared by 4 bases and J by 4 bases, with 7 bases of the junction left unmatched. The chain employs TRBV6-1 and TRBJ1-2; TRBD1 matches 9 bases. The receptor's source is a man aged 18 to 29 in good health. Some clones in this sample may be carry-over from other donors' samples. Sequenced input: naive CD4+ T cells from PBMCs. Subset reported: CD45RA+ positively selected. DNA for the CDR3: TGTGCCAGCAGTGCGGGACAGGGCGGGAGCTATGGCTACACCTTC. Translation: CASSAGQGGSYGYTF.